Shown below are 28 T cell receptor beta chains from a single sample sequenced in a study of blood T cell repertoires in COVID-19. The repertoire was sequenced with immunoSEQ multiplex PCR; TCRdb's copy has only in-frame clones and lacks some. The sample lists roughly 130,000 clones; more than 70% were seen once. The sample taken for sequencing was peripheral blood. The receptors originated from a man between 65 and 79 years old with acute or convalescent COVID-19.

In nucleotides, the CDR3 is TGTGCCAGCACCCACGGGGGGGGGAACATTCAGTACTTC. Amino acid sequence: CASTHGGGNIQYF. The V gene is TRBV6-5, the J gene TRBJ2-4, with TRBD2 identical over 8 bases. Germline lookup yields CDR1 MNHEY and CDR2 SVGAGI. V lost 7 bases, J lost 7 bases, and 6 bases stayed unmatched. The CDR3 extends over 13 amino acids.

The chain uses TRBV11-2 and TRBJ2-6; unclear D gene. The CDR3 is made up of 13 amino acids. Germline CDR1 reads SGHAT; CDR2 reads FQNNGV. V was cut by 8 bases and J by 0 bases, with 5 bases left in between. The CDR3, as DNA: TGTGCCAGCGGCCCCTCTGGGGCCAACGTCCTGACTTTC. Its protein product is CASGPSGANVLTF.

V and J are TRBV5-1 and TRBJ2-7, with 8 bases lining up with TRBD2. The CDR3 sequence is 15 residues long. With V trimmed by 0 bases and J by 1 base, 3 bases remained unmatched. Germline V gene lookup returns CDR1 SGHRS and CDR2 YFSETQ. CDR3 protein: CASSLVLAGSYEQYF. The CDR3 DNA reads as TGCGCCAGCAGCTTGGTTCTAGCGGGTTCCTACGAGCAGTACTTC. The variable domain in full, with the rest retrieved from reference TRBV5-1 and TRBJ2-7, is KAGVTQTPRYLIKTRGQQVTLSCSPISGHRSVSWYQQTPGQGLQFLFEYFSETQRNKGNFPGRFSGRQFSNSRSEMNVSTLELGDSALYLCASSLVLAGSYEQYFGPGTRLTVT.

The rearrangement links TRBV5-4 to TRBJ1-2; possibly TRBD1 for D (6 bases). Trimming shortened V by 1 base and J by 6 bases, and 10 bases separated the two germline ends. The CDR3 is 13 amino acids. Germline V lookup: CDR1 SGHNT, CDR2 YYREEE (reference sequence). The DNA of the CDR3 is TGTGCCAGCAGCTTGAAACAGGGTGATGGCTACACCTTC. It encodes CASSLKQGDGYTF. Variable domain in full (rest from reference TRBV5-4 and TRBJ1-2): ETGVTQSPTHLIKTRGQQVTLRCSSQSGHNTVSWYQQALGQGPQFIFQYYREEENGRGNFPPRFSGLQFPNYSSELNVNALELDDSALYLCASSLKQGDGYTFGSGTRLTVV.

The chain couples TRBV9 to TRBJ1-2; 7 bases map to TRBD1. V lost 0 bases, J lost 0 bases, and 2 bases stayed unmatched. The CDR3 is made up of 15 amino acids. CDR1 and CDR2 from the germline V gene are SGDLS and YYNGEE. The CDR3 region has the DNA TGTGCCAGCAGCGTAGGGGACAGAGCTAACTATGGCTACACCTTC. This codes for CASSVGDRANYGYTF.

The chain is built from TRBV3-1 (or the pseudogene TRBV3-2) and TRBJ2-1; the match to TRBD2 covers 15 bases. Germline V CDR1 and CDR2: LGHDT, YNNKEL (reference sequence). Trimming at V came to 4 bases and at J to 6 bases, leaving 7 bases not matched to a gene. The CDR3 extends over 17 amino acids. The CDR3 sequence: CASSRPLGLAGGNEQFF. In DNA form, the CDR3 reads TGTGCCAGCAGCCGCCCCCTGGGACTAGCGGGGGGCAATGAGCAGTTCTTC.

The chain has TRBV2 and TRBJ2-7; a possible D gene is TRBD1 (7 bases). The CDR3 is made up of 15 amino acids. In germline, CDR1 is SNHLY, CDR2 FYNNEI. Trimming left V 8 bases short and J 1 base short, with 18 bases between. The CDR3 coding sequence is TGTGCCAGCCGCCCAGGGGGGAGTCTTTCCTACGAGCAGTACTTC. Translated: CASRPGGSLSYEQYF.

V gene TRBV24-1 combines with J gene TRBJ2-5; the D gene is possibly TRBD1 (6 bases). There are 17 residues in the CDR3. The V end lost 3 bases, the J end lost 2 bases, and 18 bases lay between the germline ends. Per germline, CDR1 KGHDR and CDR2 SFDVKD. CDR3 sequence reads: CATSDRSSAGAQETQYF. The DNA of the CDR3 is TGTGCCACCAGTGATAGGAGTTCGGCAGGGGCACAAGAGACCCAGTACTTC.

This chain joins TRBV5-6 and TRBJ2-1, with a weak D call TRBD1 (5 bases). The CDR3 length is 16 residues. Germline CDR1 is SGHDT and CDR2 is YYEEEE. V lost 4 bases and J 0 bases, leaving 14 bases between the germline ends. This chain's CDR3 is CASSLLSTASYNEQFF. The CDR3 DNA reads TGTGCCAGCAGCCTGTTATCGACAGCCTCCTACAATGAGCAGTTCTTC.

By share, this clone ranks as medium-sized (0.01 to 0.1%). This chain links TRBV7-9 with TRBJ1-6; TRBD1 agrees at 11 bases. The CDR3 extends over 15 amino acids. Germline V gene data show CDR1 as SEHNR and CDR2 as FQNEAQ (reference sequence). The V and J ends lost 7 bases and 7 bases, in that order; junction bases with no gene match: 6. As DNA, the CDR3 is TGTGCCAGCACCCCGCGGACAGGGGGCAATTCACCCCTCCACTTT. It codes for CASTPRTGGNSPLHF.

V gene TRBV5-1 combines with J gene TRBJ2-7; tentatively, D is TRBD1 (6 bases). The germline V gene has CDR1 SGHRS and CDR2 YFSETQ. The CDR3 contains 15 residues. V was clipped by 0 bases and J by 4 bases, with 14 bases between them. The CDR3 DNA is TGCGCCAGCAGCTTGGCCCCAACACAGGGATACGAGCAGTACTTC. It yields the protein CASSLAPTQGYEQYF.

J is TRBJ2-3 and V is TRBV5-1, with D uncertain. Per the germline V gene, CDR1 is SGHRS and CDR2 is YFSETQ. There are 13 residues in the CDR3. The V end lost 1 base, the J end lost 4 bases, and 7 bases lay between the germline ends. The CDR3 protein is CASSLMAADTQYF. For the CDR3, the DNA is TGCGCCAGCAGCTTGATGGCGGCAGATACGCAGTATTTT.

This clone showed up just a few times. V usage is TRBV6-1 and J usage is TRBJ2-7; D perhaps matches TRBD1 (6 bases). CDR3 length: 14 amino acids. Germline lookup yields CDR1 MNHNS and CDR2 SASEGT. Trimming pared 2 bases from V and 5 bases from J, leaving 13 bases between. CDR3 nucleotides: TGTGCCAGCAGTGAACGGGGCAGGGGTAACGAGCAGTACTTC. It codes for CASSERGRGNEQYF.

A few counts support this clone. The chain has TRBV2 and TRBJ1-1, with D possibly being TRBD1 (5 bases). The length of the CDR3 is 12 residues. V was clipped by 5 bases and J by 7 bases, with 11 bases between them. Germline V lookup: CDR1 SNHLY, CDR2 FYNNEI. The CDR3 DNA is TGTGCCAGCAGTCCAGACAGCCTTGAAGCTTTCTTT. Protein sequence: CASSPDSLEAFF.

The J gene is TRBJ2-7, the V gene TRBV2; a possible D gene is TRBD1 (5 bases). This CDR3 is built from 14 residues. Trimming removed 2 bases at V and 6 bases at J, with 14 bases between. Germline V gene data show CDR1 as SNHLY and CDR2 as FYNNEI. The CDR3 DNA follows: TGTGCCAGCAGTGAATGGGGATCTAGGGGCGAGCAGTACTTC. As protein: CASSEWGSRGEQYF.

V usage is TRBV27 and J usage is TRBJ1-2; weak D call: TRBD1 (5 bases). The CDR3 has 14 amino acids. V shed 6 bases and J shed 2 bases, with 13 bases lying between them. Germline CDR1 MNHEY, CDR2 SMNVEV (reference sequence). The CDR3, as DNA: TGTGCCAGCAGCCCCCTCGGGGGGAACTATGGCTACACCTTC. Translation: CASSPLGGNYGYTF.

This clone was counted between two and nine times. This sequence joins TRBV4-1 and TRBJ1-2; D perhaps matches TRBD1 (5 bases). The ends were cut back, 4 bases at V and 7 bases at J, with 13 bases in the middle. The V gene's germline CDR1 is MGHRA and CDR2 YSYEKL. The CDR3 is made up of 13 amino acids. The CDR3 coding sequence is TGCGCCAGCAGCCCTGACGGGGGGTTTGGCTACACCTTC. It specifies CASSPDGGFGYTF.

The CDR3 protein is CASSSQRGGTNTQYF. The CDR3 nucleotides read TGTGCCAGTAGTTCGCAGCGGGGGGGCACGAATACGCAGTATTTT. The rearrangement uses TRBV19 and TRBJ2-3, with 10 bases fitting TRBD2. The V segment lost 5 bases and the J segment 7 bases; nucleotides outside the gene matches: 9. In germline, CDR1 is LNHDA, CDR2 SQIVND (reference sequence). This CDR3 comprises 15 residues.

The rearrangement links TRBV6-5 to TRBJ1-4; D is unresolved. The V gene's germline CDR1 is MNHEY and CDR2 SVGAGI. The V and J ends lost 8 bases and 7 bases respectively, with 11 bases between them. CDR3 size: 12 residues. The CDR3 loop is CASSRAGEKLFF. In DNA form, the CDR3 reads TGTGCCAGCTCGCGGGCGGGTGAAAAACTGTTTTTT.

This clone was detected ten times or more. One end of the junction is discordant with germline, which a read error may explain. CDR3 amino acids: CASSEGTGAWPNF. The CDR3 nucleotides are TGCGCCAGCAGTGAGGGGACAGGGGCTTGGCCTAATTTC. The chain links TRBV10-2 to TRBJ1-2; 10 bases map to TRBD1. Germline loops: CDR1 WSHSY, CDR2 SAAADI. The CDR3 runs to 13 residues.

J is TRBJ1-1 and V is TRBV15; D unresolved. The CDR3 extends over 12 amino acids. Germline V gene sequence: CDR1 LNHNV, CDR2 YYDKDF (reference sequence). With 1 base removed from V and 9 bases from J, the gap between germline ends came to 9 bases. DNA for the CDR3: TGTGCCACCAGCAGAGCCCTCGACAAAGCTTTCTTT. As protein: CATSRALDKAFF.

The chain carries TRBV4-1 and TRBJ2-3; TRBD1 might be the D (7 bases). The germline V gene encodes CDR1 MGHRA and CDR2 YSYEKL. The CDR3 covers 16 residues. V was clipped by 1 base and J by 6 bases, with 17 bases between them. The CDR3 DNA sequence: TGCGCCAGCAGCCAAGTCCCCTCGACAGGGAGGGATACGCAGTATTTT. Translated, it gives CASSQVPSTGRDTQYF.

The chain couples TRBV23-1 to TRBJ2-7, with D possibly TRBD1 on 5 matching bases. TRBV23-1 is labeled an ORF, and its function is uncertain. Trimming cost V 0 bases and J 2 bases, with 20 bases left between them. The CDR3 is made up of 18 amino acids. The CDR3 bases are TGCGCCAGCAGTCAATCGACCCCCACACAGGTCATCGCCTACGAGCAGTACTTC. Amino acids: CASSQSTPTQVIAYEQYF.

J is TRBJ1-1 and V is TRBV2; 11 nucleotides line up with TRBD1. Germline V gives CDR1 SNHLY, CDR2 FYNNEI. This CDR3 contains 14 residues. The V gene end was trimmed by 5 bases and the J gene end by 4 bases; junction bases not matched to a gene: 3. The CDR3, as DNA: TGTGCCAGCAGTTCCGGGACAGGGGGCACTGAAGCTTTCTTT. Protein product: CASSSGTGGTEAFF.

The chain combines TRBV12-3 or TRBV12-4 with TRBJ2-1; the match to TRBD1 covers 7 bases. The CDR3 sequence is 13 residues long. J was trimmed by 5 bases and V by 6 bases; bases with no gene match: 4. The chain's CDR3 is CASRPGQHNEQFF. Here the CDR3 DNA reads TGTGCCAGCAGGCCGGGACAGCACAATGAGCAGTTCTTC.

The gene calls are TRBV5-1 and TRBJ2-5; 12 positions match TRBD2. The V segment lost 4 bases and the J segment 5 bases; nucleotides outside the gene matches: 9. The CDR3 loop spans 16 amino acids. CDR1 is SGHRS and CDR2 is YFSETQ in the germline V gene. CDR3 sequence: CASSPTRTSGAETQYF. CDR3 DNA sequence: TGCGCCAGCAGCCCGACGAGGACTAGCGGGGCGGAGACCCAGTACTTC.

The V call is TRBV19, the J call TRBJ1-5; the D gene is possibly TRBD1 (5 bases). The CDR3 length is 16 residues. Germline V lookup: CDR1 LNHDA, CDR2 SQIVND (reference sequence). The V gene lost 2 bases and the J gene lost 4 bases, with 15 bases spanning the gap. This CDR3 is CASSISPRQINQPQHF. The DNA of the CDR3 is TGTGCCAGTAGTATATCCCCCCGACAGATAAATCAGCCCCAGCATTTT. Combining the CDR3 with reference TRBV19 and TRBJ1-5 gives the whole variable domain DGGITQSPKYLFRKEGQNVTLSCEQNLNHDAMYWYRQDPGQGLRLIYYSQIVNDFQKGDIAEGYSVSREKKESFPLTVTSAQKNPTAFYLCASSISPRQINQPQHFGDGTRLSIL.

CDR3 DNA sequence: TGTGCCAGCAACGAAAACCCAGGGGGGCCAGAGACCCAGTACTTC. This encodes CASNENPGGPETQYF. The J gene is TRBJ2-5, the V gene TRBV2; D perhaps matches TRBD1 (7 bases). Germline assignment: CDR1 SNHLY and CDR2 FYNNEI. The germline V and J ends were trimmed by 7 bases and 4 bases, with 19 bases remaining between them. The CDR3 sequence is 15 residues long. Based on the CDR3 plus reference TRBV2 and TRBJ2-5, the full variable domain is EPEVTQTPSHQVTQMGQEVILRCVPISNHLYFYWYRQILGQKVEFLVSFYNNEISEKSEIFDDQFSVERPDGSNFTLKIRSTKLEDSAMYFCASNENPGGPETQYFGPGTRLLVL.